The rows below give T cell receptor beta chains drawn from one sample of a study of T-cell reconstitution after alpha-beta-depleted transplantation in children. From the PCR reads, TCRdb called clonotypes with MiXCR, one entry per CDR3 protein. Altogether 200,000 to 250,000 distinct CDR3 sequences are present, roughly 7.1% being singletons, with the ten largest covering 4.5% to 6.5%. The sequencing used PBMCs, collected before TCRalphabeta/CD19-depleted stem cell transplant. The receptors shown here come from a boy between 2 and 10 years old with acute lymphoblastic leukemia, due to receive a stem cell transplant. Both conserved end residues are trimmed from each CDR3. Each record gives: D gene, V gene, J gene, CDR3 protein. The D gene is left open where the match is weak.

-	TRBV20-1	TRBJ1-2	SARGQGDYT
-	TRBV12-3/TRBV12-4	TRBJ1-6	ASSLTSSYNSPLH
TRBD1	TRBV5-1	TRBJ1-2	ASSLATMTGGRYGYT
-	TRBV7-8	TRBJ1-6	ASSPKQADSYNSPLH
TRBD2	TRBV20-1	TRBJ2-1	SAKTSGVYNEQF
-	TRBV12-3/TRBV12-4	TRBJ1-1	ASSSGETEAF
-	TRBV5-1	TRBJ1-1	ASSLEIAGKAEAF
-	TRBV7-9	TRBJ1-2	ASSPVYYGYT
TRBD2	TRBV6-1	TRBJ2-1	ASSVRLAGGLEQF
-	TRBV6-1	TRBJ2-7	ASSPGGLAQSSYEQY
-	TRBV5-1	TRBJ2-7	ASSYERHISYEQY
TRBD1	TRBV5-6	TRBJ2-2	ANSLTDRAFTGELF
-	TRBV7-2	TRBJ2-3	ASSLIAVVYTDTQY
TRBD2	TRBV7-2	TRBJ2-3	ASSVRLSGGADTQY
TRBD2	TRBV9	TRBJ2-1	ASSATSGGINEQF
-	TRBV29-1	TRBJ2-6	SVGNREPGANVLT
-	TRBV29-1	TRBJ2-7	SVVTQTKSYEQY
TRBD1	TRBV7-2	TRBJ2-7	ASSSKDRAVYEQY
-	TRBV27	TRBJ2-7	ASSFSGDSYEQY
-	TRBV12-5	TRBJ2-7	ASADSPAYEQY
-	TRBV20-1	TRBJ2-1	SAEHNEQF
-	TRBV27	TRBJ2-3	ASSLAGPSTDTQY
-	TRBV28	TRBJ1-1	ASSLAAEAF
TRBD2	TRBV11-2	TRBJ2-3	ASTTFSGGATDTQY
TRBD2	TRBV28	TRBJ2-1	ASRASGRAGNEQF
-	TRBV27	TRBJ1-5	ASSLGINQPQH
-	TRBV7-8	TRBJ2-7	ASSPRKSSYEQY
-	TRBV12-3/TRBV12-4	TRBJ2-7	ASSIPPLAEASYEQY
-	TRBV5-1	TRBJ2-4	ASSLIHREAKNIQY
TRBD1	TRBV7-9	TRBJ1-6	ASSETVGQGGSPLH
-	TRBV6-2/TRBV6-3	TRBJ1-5	ASSYPVQPQH
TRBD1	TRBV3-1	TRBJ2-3	ASSQVARGRGKGTDTQY
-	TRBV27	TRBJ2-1	ASTRQGGSNEQF
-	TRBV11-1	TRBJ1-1	ASSLSGMNTEAF
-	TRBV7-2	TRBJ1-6	ASSLGQPGNSPLH
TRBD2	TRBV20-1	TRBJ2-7	SARDGAGSHEQY
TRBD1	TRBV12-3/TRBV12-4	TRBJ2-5	ASSSGQGSGETQY
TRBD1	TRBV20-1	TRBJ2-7	SAIAPAGGYSLQSYEQY
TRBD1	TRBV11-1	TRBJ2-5	ASSLFRLQGARKETQY
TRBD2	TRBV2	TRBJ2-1	TSCPTGLGTSNEQF
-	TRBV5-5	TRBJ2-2	ASSGDPVTGELF
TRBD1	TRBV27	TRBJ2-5	ASSMTGLEDQETQY
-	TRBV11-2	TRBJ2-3	ASSLVGTVSTSTDTQY
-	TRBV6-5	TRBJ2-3	ASSYSMEGADTQY
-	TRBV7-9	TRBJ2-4	ASSLSVSIAKNIQY